This TCR beta chain stems from a study of cytomegalovirus exposure and HLA in healthy donors. For the study at large: Earlier, almost 120 million unique TCR beta sequences were recovered from roughly 170 million T cells by an analysis.

Primers included in the PCR were 60 Vbeta and 13 Jbeta primers. Only in-frame clones appear in the TCRdb table, and some are missing; sequencing was by immunoSEQ multiplex PCR. In the table there are 100,000 to 150,000 clones, around four fifths of which are singletons. Study-wide results and limits: It was in a later analysis that TCR association rates were seen to vary by HLA locus, highest for DRB1 and lowest for HLA-C. Some V segments could not be told apart, so they were left out, TRBV6-2 and TRBV6-3 among them.

Trimming cost V 6 bases and J 9 bases; bases outside gene matches: 15. Germline CDR1 is LNHDA and CDR2 is SQIVND (reference sequence). The CDR3 runs to 16 residues. As to this clone: Its cognate antigen is unknown.

This clonotype was sampled from a man aged 60 to 69 in good health and CMV-seropositive. The material sequenced was PBMCs. The V and J genes are TRBV19 and TRBJ2-1; 9 bases map to TRBD2. DNA for the CDR3: TGTGCCAGTAGGCCCGGGAGGGTAGCGGGAGCAAGTGAGCAGTTCTTC. Its protein is CASRPGRVAGASEQFF.